One sample yielded the 18 T cell receptor beta chains listed below, sequenced in a study of OX40 agonist ivuxolimab in advanced cancers. Data came from immunoSEQ multiplex PCR; TCRdb stores just in-frame clones and leaves some out. The sample includes tens of thousands of clones, over 90% of them seen just once. The sequences come from CD4+ or CD8+ T cells sorted from blood, collected in a trial of the OX40 agonist ivuxolimab. These receptors were taken from an adult with an advanced solid tumor such as melanoma, head and neck, liver or kidney cancer.

This clone occurred a few times. The V gene is TRBV6-6, the J gene TRBJ1-5; a weak D match, TRBD1 (5 bases). Trimming shortened V by 2 bases and J by 3 bases, and 8 bases separated the two germline ends. Germline CDR1 and CDR2: MNHNY and SVGAGI (reference sequence). The CDR3 is 14 amino acids. The CDR3 reads CASSYPGTNQPQHF. The DNA for the CDR3 is TGTGCCAGCAGTTACCCAGGGACCAATCAGCCCCAGCATTTT.

The rearrangement uses TRBV7-9 and TRBJ2-1, with unresolved D. CDR1 and CDR2 from the germline V gene are SEHNR and FQNEAQ (reference sequence). The length of the CDR3 is 12 residues. The V and J ends lost 1 base and 9 bases respectively, with 7 bases between them. The CDR3 coding sequence is TGTGCCAGCAGCTTAGTACGCGGTGAGCAGTTCTTC. It yields the protein CASSLVRGEQFF.

J is TRBJ2-1 and V is TRBV7-9, with TRBD2 matching over 10 bases. This CDR3 region has 16 residues. CDR1 SEHNR and CDR2 FQNEAQ come from the germline V gene (reference sequence). V gave up 6 bases and J gave up 1 base; unmatched junction bases: 6. CDR3 region: CASSRSGGDSYNEQFF. The CDR3 DNA reads as TGTGCCAGCAGTCGAAGCGGGGGGGATTCCTACAATGAGCAGTTCTTC.

This chain connects TRBV25-1 to TRBJ2-7; 7 bases are shared with TRBD2. The germline gives CDR1 MGHDK, CDR2 SYGVNS. The CDR3 contains 13 residues. The ends lost 6 bases at V and 0 bases at J; junction bases unmatched: 2. The CDR3 DNA sequence: TGTGCCAGCAGCGGGACTACCTCCTACGAGCAGTACTTC. Amino acids: CASSGTTSYEQYF.

The genes are TRBV10-2 and TRBJ1-3; a possible D gene is TRBD1 (5 bases). The CDR3 contains 14 residues. CDR1 is WSHSY, CDR2 SAAADI, per germline. V shed 5 bases and J shed 0 bases, with 8 bases lying between them. The CDR3 DNA sequence: TGCGCCAGCAGTCCAGGGTCCTCTGGAAACACCATATATTTT. Translated: CASSPGSSGNTIYF.

V and J are TRBV7-8 and TRBJ1-5; maybe TRBD1 (5 bases). Germline CDR1 reads SGHVS; CDR2 reads FQNEAQ. V gave up 2 bases and J gave up 3 bases, with 14 bases separating them. This CDR3 has 16 amino acids. The CDR3 sequence is CASSLYGGSSNQPQHF. CDR3 DNA sequence: TGTGCCAGCAGCTTATACGGGGGTTCTTCCAATCAGCCCCAGCATTTT.

The chain carries TRBV11-2 and TRBJ2-5, with TRBD2 identical over 9 bases. V was pared by 5 bases and J by 0 bases, with 16 bases of the junction left unmatched. The CDR3 runs to 19 residues. Germline values: CDR1 SGHAT, CDR2 FQNNGV. CDR3 loop: CASSPPGTSSFKYQETQYF. CDR3 nucleotide sequence: TGTGCCAGCAGCCCCCCGGGGACTAGCTCTTTCAAGTACCAAGAGACCCAGTACTTC.

The V and J genes are TRBV7-9 and TRBJ2-1; D unresolved. Trimming took off 3 bases at V and 3 bases at J, with 9 bases between the two ends. CDR3 size: 14 residues. Germline values: CDR1 SEHNR, CDR2 FQNEAQ (reference sequence). The chain's CDR3 is CASSFPLGYNEQFF. CDR3 sequence (DNA): TGTGCCAGCAGCTTCCCCCTGGGCTACAATGAGCAGTTCTTC.

V usage is TRBV27 and J usage is TRBJ1-5, with unresolved D. The V gene lost 5 bases and the J gene lost 0 bases, with 14 bases spanning the gap. Germline CDR1 reads MNHEY; CDR2 reads SMNVEV (reference sequence). The length of the CDR3 is 16 residues. CDR3 region: CASSRGNSYSNQPQHF. CDR3 bases: TGTGCCAGCAGTCGAGGGAACAGTTATAGCAATCAGCCCCAGCATTTT.

This chain connects TRBV18 to TRBJ1-2; the D is unclear. Germline CDR1 reads KGHSH; CDR2 reads LQKENI. CDR3 length: 14 residues. V lost 0 bases and J 2 bases, leaving 7 bases between the germline ends. CDR3 protein: CASSPPTGNYGYTF. The CDR3 region has the DNA TGTGCCAGCTCACCACCTACGGGGAACTATGGCTACACCTTC.

This sequence joins TRBV6-6 and TRBJ1-2, with D unclear. The CDR3 sequence is 13 residues long. V lost 6 bases to trimming and J lost 6 bases, with 14 bases between them. The germline V gene has CDR1 MNHNY and CDR2 SVGAGI (reference sequence). This CDR3 reads CASSLGVGDGYTF. DNA of the CDR3: TGTGCCAGCAGCCTTGGCGTGGGCGATGGCTACACCTTC.

The chain recombines TRBV15 with TRBJ2-2; weak D call: TRBD2 (5 bases). From germline, CDR1 is LNHNV and CDR2 YYDKDF (reference sequence). The CDR3 is 14 residues long. The V end was cut by 8 bases, the J end by 4 bases, with 14 bases between. The CDR3 loop reads CATSPLAGTGELFF. The CDR3 DNA reads TGTGCCACCTCTCCGCTAGCCGGCACCGGGGAGCTGTTTTTT.

The chain combines TRBV7-6 with TRBJ2-1; 9 bases line up with TRBD2. CDR1 and CDR2 from the germline V gene are SGHVS and FNYEAQ. The CDR3 is made up of 15 amino acids. Trimming removed 5 bases from V and 0 bases from J; junction bases left unmatched: 2. CDR3 nucleotides: TGTGCCAGCAGCCCAGCGGGGGGCTCCTACAATGAGCAGTTCTTC. Its protein is CASSPAGGSYNEQFF.

The V gene is TRBV19, the J gene TRBJ2-7; 7 bases line up with TRBD1. The ends lost 5 bases at V and 3 bases at J; junction bases unmatched: 4. The germline gives CDR1 LNHDA, CDR2 SQIVND (reference sequence). The CDR3 spans 13 residues. For the CDR3, the DNA is TGTGCCAGTAGTGACAGGGTGAGCTACGAGCAGTACTTC. Translation gives CASSDRVSYEQYF.

The rearrangement links TRBV28 to TRBJ1-1; D unclear. The CDR3 runs 12 residues. The germline CDR1 and CDR2 sequences are MDHEN and SYDVKM. V was shortened by 5 bases and J by 3 bases, with 7 bases between the two germline ends. The CDR3 is CASSRWDTEAFF. The CDR3 bases are TGTGCCAGCAGTCGGTGGGACACTGAAGCTTTCTTT.

By sample share, this clone is medium-sized (0.01 to 0.1%). The chain carries TRBV23-1 and TRBJ2-7; D is uncertain. TRBV23-1 carries the ORF label, with uncertain function. The V end was cut by 3 bases, the J end by 3 bases, with 15 bases between. This CDR3 region has 15 residues. The CDR3 nucleotides are TGCGCCAGCAGTCACCCCGGGTGGGGTTACTACGAGCAGTACTTC. It specifies CASSHPGWGYYEQYF.

The chain uses TRBV6-4 and TRBJ1-1; D uncertain. Germline V CDR1 and CDR2: MRHNA, SNTAGT. The CDR3 is 13 residues long. V shed 2 bases and J shed 1 base, with 5 bases lying between them. CDR3 bases: TGTGCCAGCAGTGACAGGGAGAACACTGAAGCTTTCTTT. It yields the protein CASSDRENTEAFF.

This clone was observed a few times. V is TRBV19 and J is TRBJ1-5; the D gene is possibly TRBD1 (5 bases). V was cut by 6 bases and J by 4 bases, with 16 bases left in between. This CDR3 has 15 amino acids. Germline V CDR1 and CDR2: LNHDA, SQIVND (reference sequence). In nucleotides, the CDR3 is TGTGCCAGTAGGGTGGGAACAGGTGGAAATCAGCCCCAGCATTTT. This sequence encodes CASRVGTGGNQPQHF.